These 9 T cell receptor beta chains originate from one sample sequenced in a study of glioma-infiltrating T cells after dendritic cell vaccination. Libraries were prepared by immunoSEQ multiplex PCR; TCRdb keeps only in-frame clonotypes and omits some of them. The profile shows almost 65,000 clones, approximately 85% of them singletons. The material was blood, obtained before dendritic cell vaccination. These receptors all come from a human donor with glioblastoma.

This chain links TRBV2 with TRBJ2-3; D ambiguous. The CDR3 sequence is 14 residues long. Germline V gene sequence: CDR1 SNHLY, CDR2 FYNNEI. V lost 3 bases, J lost 4 bases, and 11 bases lay in between. The CDR3 bases are TGTGCCAGCAGTGACGGAGTGGTGGCAGATACGCAGTATTTT. It translates to CASSDGVVADTQYF. Variable domain in full (rest from reference TRBV2 and TRBJ2-3): EPEVTQTPSHQVTQMGQEVILRCVPISNHLYFYWYRQILGQKVEFLVSFYNNEISEKSEIFDDQFSVERPDGSNFTLKIRSTKLEDSAMYFCASSDGVVADTQYFGPGTRLTVL.

This clone was seen a few times. The chain links TRBV10-3 to TRBJ2-5, with D unclear. The V and J ends lost 8 bases and 2 bases respectively, with 9 bases between them. The length of the CDR3 is 12 residues. Per the germline V gene, CDR1 is ENHRY and CDR2 is SYGVKD. For the CDR3, the DNA is TGTGCCATCGCGACTTTTCAAGAGACCCAGTACTTC. The encoded protein is CAIATFQETQYF.

This rearrangement joins TRBV18 to TRBJ1-1, with D possibly TRBD1 on 5 matching bases. The CDR3 is 14 amino acids. Trimming stripped 3 bases from V and 5 bases from J, with 13 bases between. Per germline, CDR1 KGHSH and CDR2 LQKENI. The CDR3, as DNA: TGTGCCAGCTCACCGTCCTCAGGGTGGACTGAAGCTTTCTTT. This codes for CASSPSSGWTEAFF.

The chain is built from TRBV4-2 and TRBJ2-2; TRBD2 matches at 8 bases. Unmatched junction bases numbered 7, after V lost 4 bases and J lost 6 bases. The CDR3 spans 15 residues. Per germline, CDR1 LGHNA and CDR2 YNFKEQ. This chain's CDR3 is CASSLAGGVAGELFF. Written as DNA, the CDR3 is TGTGCCAGCAGCCTGGCGGGGGGCGTCGCCGGGGAGCTGTTTTTT.

J is TRBJ1-2 and V is TRBV19, with 7 positions matching TRBD1. This CDR3 is built from 15 residues. Germline V gene sequence: CDR1 LNHDA, CDR2 SQIVND (reference sequence). Losses at the gene ends were 5 bases for V and 4 bases for J; bases not matched to a gene: 10. The DNA for the CDR3 is TGTGCCAGTAGTGGGATGACAGGGACGGGCTATGGCTACACCTTC. Its protein is CASSGMTGTGYGYTF. Based on the CDR3 plus reference TRBV19 and TRBJ1-2, the full variable domain is DGGITQSPKYLFRKEGQNVTLSCEQNLNHDAMYWYRQDPGQGLRLIYYSQIVNDFQKGDIAEGYSVSREKKESFPLTVTSAQKNPTAFYLCASSGMTGTGYGYTFGSGTRLTVV.

This clone was recorded once. The CDR3 protein is CASRWEYSGNTIYF. DNA of the CDR3: TGCGCCAGCAGGTGGGAGTACTCTGGAAACACCATATATTTT. J is TRBJ1-3 and V is TRBV5-1; D gene uncertain. Per the germline V gene, CDR1 is SGHRS and CDR2 is YFSETQ. This CDR3 is 14 amino acids long. The V and J ends lost 5 bases and 0 bases respectively, with 9 bases between them.

This chain links TRBV28 with TRBJ2-7; 7 positions agree with TRBD1. V lost 6 bases and J lost 3; bases outside the gene matches: 11. The CDR3 has 15 residues. Germline V CDR1 and CDR2: MDHEN, SYDVKM. The CDR3 DNA reads TGTGCCAGCAGGCGACAGGGCTCAGGGGTCTACGAGCAGTACTTC. This codes for CASRRQGSGVYEQYF.

The chain combines TRBV19 with TRBJ1-2; the D is unclear. Germline loops: CDR1 LNHDA, CDR2 SQIVND (reference sequence). Trimming left V 5 bases short and J 8 bases short, with 15 bases between. The CDR3 is 13 residues long. CDR3 in amino acids: CASSEAPNGGYTF. CDR3 DNA: TGTGCCAGTAGTGAGGCCCCCAATGGGGGCTACACCTTC.

In its sample, this clone was seen once. V usage is TRBV11-2 and J usage is TRBJ2-7; 9 nucleotides align to TRBD1. Trimming took 1 base from V and 5 from J; bases not matched to a gene: 6. This CDR3 is 15 amino acids long. Germline-derived CDR1 and CDR2 are SGHAT and FQNNGV. Here the CDR3 DNA reads TGTGCCAGCAGCTTAGCGTGGGGACAGGGCCACGAGCAGTACTTC. This codes for CASSLAWGQGHEQYF.